The 8 T cell receptor beta chains reported below all come from one sample, sequenced in a study of OX40 agonist ivuxolimab in advanced cancers. Some clones are missing from TCRdb's copy, which holds only in-frame ones; the method was immunoSEQ multiplex PCR. The data show almost 80,000 clones, more than 80% seen once. This material consisted of CD4+ or CD8+ T cells sorted from blood, taken in a trial of the OX40 agonist ivuxolimab. The source of these receptors is an adult with an advanced solid tumor such as melanoma, head and neck, liver or kidney cancer.

CDR3 bases: TGTGCCAGCTCACTCTTGCAACCTGGTGGCGATCAGCCCCAGCATTTT. It translates to CASSLLQPGGDQPQHF. This chain connects TRBV18 to TRBJ1-5; D remains ambiguous. Trimming shortened V by 4 bases and J by 5 bases, and 18 bases separated the two germline ends. CDR1 is KGHSH, CDR2 LQKENI, per germline. The CDR3 length is 16 residues.

The rearrangement uses TRBV20-1 and TRBJ1-2; no firm D call. Germline loops: CDR1 DFQATT, CDR2 SNEGSKA (reference sequence). The CDR3 sequence is 10 residues long. V was pared by 7 bases and J by 2 bases, with 5 bases between. The CDR3 here is CSGGNYGYTF. The CDR3, as DNA: TGCAGTGGGGGAAACTATGGCTACACCTTC.

The CDR3 bases are TGTGCCAGCAGTTACACGAAGTGGGGGCGGGGAGAGACCCAGTACTTC. Its translation: CASSYTKWGRGETQYF. The chain couples TRBV6-5 to TRBJ2-5, with D perhaps being TRBD1 or TRBD2 (6 bases each). Germline CDR1 is MNHEY and CDR2 is SVGAGI. V was shortened by 2 bases and J by 4 bases, with 17 bases between the two germline ends. The CDR3 spans 16 residues.

The rearrangement joins TRBV12-5 to TRBJ2-2; D might be TRBD1 (5 bases). V shed 4 bases and J shed 7 bases, with 16 bases lying between them. Germline V gene data show CDR1 as LGHNT and CDR2 as FRNRAP. The CDR3 totals 15 residues. The CDR3 DNA sequence: TGTGCTAGTGGTTACCTACCCCAGGGCAGCGGGGAGCTGTTTTTT. This sequence encodes CASGYLPQGSGELFF. Based on the CDR3 plus reference TRBV12-5 and TRBJ2-2, the full variable domain is DARVTQTPRHKVTEMGQEVTMRCQPILGHNTVFWYRQTMMQGLELLAYFRNRAPLDDSGMPKDRFSAEMPDATLATLKIQPSEPRDSAVYFCASGYLPQGSGELFFGEGSRLTVL.

The rearrangement uses TRBV6-5 and TRBJ2-2; no definite D call. The V gene's germline CDR1 is MNHEY and CDR2 SVGAGI. V lost 6 bases and J lost 4, with 9 bases in between. The length of the CDR3 is 13 residues. The chain's CDR3 is CASSWTATGELFF. The CDR3 DNA reads as TGTGCCAGCAGCTGGACGGCCACCGGGGAGCTGTTTTTT.

The gene calls are TRBV5-1 and TRBJ2-2; D possibly corresponds to TRBD2 (6 bases). Trimming stripped 2 bases from V and 2 bases from J, with 10 bases between. Looked up from germline, CDR1 is SGHRS and CDR2 is YFSETQ. The CDR3 loop spans 15 amino acids. CDR3 residues: CASSFNSGNTGELFF. The CDR3, as DNA: TGCGCCAGCAGCTTCAATAGCGGTAACACCGGGGAGCTGTTTTTT. The complete variable domain, with remaining parts taken from reference TRBV5-1 and TRBJ2-2, reads KAGVTQTPRYLIKTRGQQVTLSCSPISGHRSVSWYQQTPGQGLQFLFEYFSETQRNKGNFPGRFSGRQFSNSRSEMNVSTLELGDSALYLCASSFNSGNTGELFFGEGSRLTVL.

The J gene is TRBJ2-2, the V gene TRBV5-5; D gene uncertain. This CDR3 is built from 16 residues. Trimming pared 4 bases from V and 0 bases from J, leaving 13 bases between. The germline gives CDR1 SGHKS, CDR2 YYEKEE (reference sequence). Written as DNA, the CDR3 is TGTGCCAGCAGCCCCCTCGGCAGGCCGAACACCGGGGAGCTGTTTTTT. Translation gives CASSPLGRPNTGELFF.

This chain connects TRBV2 to TRBJ1-1; D is undetermined. With 4 bases removed from V and 10 bases from J, the gap between germline ends came to 16 bases. The length of the CDR3 is 13 residues. Germline V lookup: CDR1 SNHLY, CDR2 FYNNEI. In DNA, the CDR3 is TGTGCCAGCAGTGGATTGGGGATACGGGCAGCTTTCTTT. Translated, it gives CASSGLGIRAAFF.